This record covers a single T cell receptor beta chain. The antigen is unknown. Within the sample, other DNA sequences also encode this same CDR3. Assay execution took place at the deep level. Profiling relied on immunoSEQ multiplex PCR, and the TCRdb table lists in-frame clones only, not all of them. The profile shows about 710,000 clones, approximately 77% of them singletons. This specimen belongs to a study of shared clonotypes between healthy human individuals. Study as a whole: CD4 naive and CD4 memory each took three plates per donor, while CD8 naive took two and CD8 memory one. Points from the study as a whole: All-four-donor shared clonotypes had higher generation probabilities than non-shared clonotypes did.

V lost 3 bases and J 2 bases, leaving 8 bases between the germline ends. The length of the CDR3 is 14 residues. CDR1 is MNHNS, CDR2 SASEGT, per germline. Sequenced sample: memory CD4+ T cells sorted from blood. Indicated subset: CD45RA-negative fraction. The TCR sequence derives from a woman aged 30 to 39 in good health. The gene calls are TRBV6-1 and TRBJ1-5; D is possibly TRBD1 (5 bases). This CDR3 reads CASSEGTGNQPQHF. Here the CDR3 DNA reads TGTGCCAGCAGTGAGGGGACGGGCAATCAGCCCCAGCATTTT.